A single sample gave rise to the 27 T cell receptor beta chains below, sequenced in a study of blood T cell repertoires in COVID-19. Data came from immunoSEQ multiplex PCR; TCRdb stores just in-frame clones and leaves some out. This table holds under 250,000 clones, approximately 84% found once. The sample was PBMCs or T cells enriched from blood (not recorded which). These receptors all come from a man aged 35-49 years who had recovered from COVID-19.

V usage is TRBV28 and J usage is TRBJ2-1, with 8 nucleotides matching TRBD1. V was clipped by 0 bases and J by 3 bases; unmatched bases: 1. The CDR3 is made up of 15 amino acids. Germline V gene data show CDR1 as MDHEN and CDR2 as SYDVKM. The CDR3 sequence: CASSLWGTGYNEQFF. The CDR3 DNA follows: TGTGCCAGCAGTTTATGGGGGACAGGCTACAATGAGCAGTTCTTC.

Here the CDR3 DNA reads TGTGCCAGCAGTGAAGACGGACTCTTGGGCTACACCTTC. It yields the protein CASSEDGLLGYTF. The chain combines TRBV28 with TRBJ1-2; D is unclear. CDR3 length equals 13 residues. The V end lost 5 bases, the J end lost 8 bases, and 15 bases lay between the germline ends. Per the germline V gene, CDR1 is MDHEN and CDR2 is SYDVKM.

The V gene is TRBV5-1, the J gene TRBJ1-1; 8 nucleotides line up with TRBD1. CDR1 and CDR2 (germline): SGHRS, YFSETQ. V lost 2 bases to trimming and J lost 3 bases; unmatched junction nucleotides: 6. The CDR3 has 15 residues. In DNA, the CDR3 is TGCGCCAGCAGCTTAGGCAGGGGGCTGGACACTGAAGCTTTCTTT. Encoded protein: CASSLGRGLDTEAFF.

A single count supports this clone. The V and J genes are TRBV2 and TRBJ2-7; TRBD1 aligns across 8 bases. Germline values: CDR1 SNHLY, CDR2 FYNNEI. The junction had 10 bases not matched to a gene; V was cut back by 10 bases and J by 2 bases. CDR3 size: 14 residues. The CDR3 region is CATGQEVNTYEQYF. CDR3 in DNA: TGTGCCACGGGACAGGAGGTAAATACCTACGAGCAGTACTTC.

This clone occurred once. This chain uses TRBV7-2 with TRBJ1-5, with 9 nucleotides matching TRBD1. Germline CDR1 reads SGHTA; CDR2 reads FQGNSA. V lost 1 base, J lost 6 bases, and 4 bases stayed unmatched. CDR3 length: 15 amino acids. The CDR3 is CASSLGGQGFQPQHF. In nucleotides, the CDR3 is TGTGCCAGCAGCTTAGGGGGACAGGGTTTTCAGCCCCAGCATTTT.

The gene calls are TRBV5-1 and TRBJ2-5, with 10 bases matching TRBD2. The CDR3 has 18 residues. V was pared by 3 bases and J by 3 bases, with 14 bases of the junction left unmatched. The germline gives CDR1 SGHRS, CDR2 YFSETQ. The CDR3 is CASSYGKLWLAGEETQYF. The CDR3 coding sequence is TGCGCCAGCAGCTATGGGAAGCTCTGGCTAGCGGGAGAAGAGACCCAGTACTTC.

The chain has TRBV7-6 and TRBJ1-2, with TRBD1 matching 7 bases. Germline loops: CDR1 SGHVS, CDR2 FNYEAQ. This CDR3 is 14 amino acids long. J gave up 5 bases and V 0 bases, and 3 bases lay outside the gene matches. Here the CDR3 reads CASSLAGGGYGYTF. The CDR3 bases are TGTGCCAGCAGCTTAGCAGGGGGCGGTTATGGCTACACCTTC.

V gene TRBV5-1 combines with J gene TRBJ2-1; 14 positions match TRBD2. The CDR3 is made up of 13 amino acids. CDR1 is SGHRS and CDR2 is YFSETQ in the germline V gene. The V segment lost 8 bases and the J segment 6 bases; nucleotides outside the gene matches: 1. CDR3 in DNA: TGCGCCAGGGGACTAGCGGGAGTCAATGAGCAGTTCTTC. Protein sequence: CARGLAGVNEQFF.

The CDR3 region has the DNA TGTGCCAGTAGTAAGTCGGGTTTTAGGGGCACTGAAGCTTTCTTT. It translates to CASSKSGFRGTEAFF. The gene calls are TRBV19 and TRBJ1-1; maybe TRBD1 (5 bases). There are 15 residues in the CDR3. V lost 4 bases to trimming and J lost 4 bases, with 16 bases between them. Germline V gene sequence: CDR1 LNHDA, CDR2 SQIVND (reference sequence). Supplemented by reference TRBV19 and TRBJ1-1, the full variable domain reads DGGITQSPKYLFRKEGQNVTLSCEQNLNHDAMYWYRQDPGQGLRLIYYSQIVNDFQKGDIAEGYSVSREKKESFPLTVTSAQKNPTAFYLCASSKSGFRGTEAFFGQGTRLTVV.

The chain carries TRBV4-3 and TRBJ1-5, with 7 bases identical to TRBD1. This CDR3 region has 15 residues. Germline loops: CDR1 LGHNA, CDR2 YSLEER. V lost 3 bases to trimming and J lost 5 bases; unmatched junction nucleotides: 7. CDR3 DNA: TGCGCCAGCAGCCAGATGGACAGGCCGGATCAGCCCCAGCATTTT. It yields the protein CASSQMDRPDQPQHF.

The chain employs TRBV6-1 and TRBJ2-7; TRBD1 matches at 9 bases. The V segment lost 4 bases and the J segment 2 bases; nucleotides outside the gene matches: 9. Germline CDR1 reads MNHNS; CDR2 reads SASEGT. The CDR3 runs to 16 residues. CDR3 coding DNA: TGTGCCAGCAGTGCATCCACAGGGGGCCATACCTACGAGCAGTACTTC. Protein sequence: CASSASTGGHTYEQYF.

The chain carries TRBV7-9 and TRBJ2-5, with D uncertain. Germline CDR1 is SEHNR and CDR2 is FQNEAQ (reference sequence). Trimming removed 6 bases at V and 4 bases at J, with 9 bases between. The CDR3 extends over 12 amino acids. The CDR3 loop reads CASSRSGETQYF. The CDR3 DNA is TGTGCCAGCAGTCGGTCGGGAGAGACCCAGTACTTC.

The chain uses TRBV3-1 (or the pseudogene TRBV3-2) and TRBJ1-2; D not resolved. CDR3 length: 12 residues. Looked up from germline, CDR1 is LGHDT and CDR2 is YNNKEL (reference sequence). V was pared by 4 bases and J by 7 bases, with 10 bases between. CDR3 loop: CASSPGSVGYTF. Here the CDR3 DNA reads TGTGCCAGCAGCCCAGGTTCCGTTGGCTACACCTTC.

The chain has TRBV27 and TRBJ2-1, with 8 positions matching TRBD1. V was pared by 2 bases and J by 8 bases, with 2 bases of the junction left unmatched. The germline gives CDR1 MNHEY, CDR2 SMNVEV (reference sequence). CDR3 length: 13 residues. CDR3 loop: CASSLDRGYEQFF. DNA of the CDR3: TGTGCCAGCAGTTTAGACAGGGGCTATGAGCAGTTCTTC.

In DNA form, the CDR3 reads TGTGCCAGCACCTCGGGACTAAAAACCGGGGAGCTGTTTTTT. Its protein is CASTSGLKTGELFF. The chain uses TRBV7-9 and TRBJ2-2; 7 bases align to TRBD2. J was trimmed by 5 bases and V by 7 bases; bases with no gene match: 7. The CDR3 covers 14 residues. Germline values: CDR1 SEHNR, CDR2 FQNEAQ (reference sequence).

V and J are TRBV29-1 and TRBJ1-4, with no clear D. The CDR3 sequence is 13 residues long. V lost 5 bases, J lost 5 bases, and 12 bases lay in between. In germline, CDR1 is SQVTM, CDR2 ANQGSEA. The CDR3 protein is CSVSGVGNEKLFF. DNA of the CDR3: TGCAGCGTTTCCGGAGTAGGAAATGAAAAACTGTTTTTT. Full variable domain (missing parts from reference TRBV29-1 and TRBJ1-4): SAVISQKPSRDICQRGTSLTIQCQVDSQVTMMFWYRQQPGQSLTLIATANQGSEATYESGFVIDKFPISRPNLTFSTLTVSNMSPEDSSIYLCSVSGVGNEKLFFGSGTQLSVL.

This clone was detected only once. The J gene is TRBJ2-2, the V gene TRBV7-9, with TRBD2 matching 8 bases. Trimming cost V 5 bases and J 2 bases; bases outside gene matches: 4. The CDR3 is 15 amino acids. Germline-derived CDR1 and CDR2 are SEHNR and FQNEAQ (reference sequence). The CDR3 loop reads CASSPSGGNTGELFF. Written as DNA, the CDR3 is TGTGCCAGCAGCCCCAGCGGGGGCAACACCGGGGAGCTGTTTTTT.

The rearrangement joins TRBV28 to TRBJ2-3; the D is unclear. CDR3 size: 12 residues. Germline V gene sequence: CDR1 MDHEN, CDR2 SYDVKM. Trimming removed 5 bases at V and 13 bases at J, with 16 bases between. The CDR3 coding sequence is TGTGCCAGCAGTCGACTCGTCGGCAGCGAGTATTTT. It is translated as CASSRLVGSEYF.

The chain couples TRBV25-1 to TRBJ2-1; D possibly corresponds to TRBD1 (5 bases). CDR3 size: 16 residues. The germline gives CDR1 MGHDK, CDR2 SYGVNS. The ends were cut back, 1 base at V and 0 bases at J, with 10 bases in the middle. The CDR3: CASSELDDSSYNEQFF. The CDR3 nucleotides are TGTGCCAGCAGTGAATTGGACGACAGCTCCTACAATGAGCAGTTCTTC.

The CDR3 DNA reads TGCGCCAGCAGCCCGGGACAGGGGACGGATACGCAGTATTTT. It yields the protein CASSPGQGTDTQYF. J is TRBJ2-3 and V is TRBV5-1; 10 nucleotides line up with TRBD1. CDR1 SGHRS and CDR2 YFSETQ come from the germline V gene. V dropped 4 bases and J dropped 6; count of bases not matched to a gene: 5. The CDR3 extends over 14 amino acids.

DNA for the CDR3: TGTGCCAGCAGCGTAGCCGCTACAGCGGTTTACTATGGCTACACCTTC. The encoded protein is CASSVAATAVYYGYTF. This chain uses TRBV9 with TRBJ1-2, with no clear D. This CDR3 comprises 16 residues. Trimming cost V 0 bases and J 3 bases, with 15 bases left between them. The germline V gene encodes CDR1 SGDLS and CDR2 YYNGEE.

This chain joins TRBV5-6 and TRBJ2-1, with D uncertain. CDR3 length equals 14 residues. CDR1 and CDR2 (germline): SGHDT, YYEEEE. Trimming removed 0 bases at V and 2 bases at J, with 6 bases between. CDR3 sequence reads: CASSLARTYNEQFF. CDR3 nucleotide sequence: TGTGCCAGCAGCTTGGCCAGAACCTACAATGAGCAGTTCTTC.

DNA of the CDR3: TGTGCCACCAGCAGAGAGCCGATGTCAGGGGCCTATGGCTACACCTTC. Residues: CATSREPMSGAYGYTF. The chain employs TRBV15 and TRBJ1-2; weak D call: TRBD1 (6 bases). Trimming took off 0 bases at V and 4 bases at J, with 15 bases between the two ends. CDR1 LNHNV and CDR2 YYDKDF come from the germline V gene (reference sequence). The CDR3 is 16 amino acids.

The chain combines TRBV7-2 with TRBJ2-3; 13 nucleotides match TRBD2. CDR3 size: 18 residues. With 2 bases clipped from V and 0 bases from J, the junction kept 5 bases outside the gene matches. Looked up from germline, CDR1 is SGHTA and CDR2 is FQGNSA. CDR3 DNA: TGTGCCAGCAGCTTACGTTTACTAGCGGGGGGGAGCACAGATACGCAGTATTTT. It translates to CASSLRLLAGGSTDTQYF.

The V gene is TRBV7-2, the J gene TRBJ2-5; TRBD1 is a possible D gene (7 bases). Germline V gene lookup returns CDR1 SGHTA and CDR2 FQGNSA. The CDR3 extends over 14 amino acids. Trimming left V 2 bases short and J 4 bases short, with 11 bases between. The CDR3 loop is CASSLRRGAETQYF. The CDR3 DNA sequence: TGTGCCAGCAGCTTACGCAGGGGGGCAGAGACCCAGTACTTC.

This clone was observed a single time. This chain links TRBV30 with TRBJ2-7; D perhaps matches TRBD2 (6 bases). V was pared by 3 bases and J by 5 bases, with 11 bases between. From germline, CDR1 is GTSNPN and CDR2 SVGIG (reference sequence). The CDR3 totals 12 residues. CDR3 sequence reads: CAWSGRRHEQYF. The CDR3, as DNA: TGTGCCTGGAGCGGGAGAAGGCACGAGCAGTACTTC. The complete variable domain, with remaining parts taken from reference TRBV30 and TRBJ2-7, reads SQTIHQWPATLVQPVGSPLSLECTVEGTSNPNLYWYRQAAGRGLQLLFYSVGIGQISSEVPQNLSASRPQDRQFILSSKKLLLSDSGFYLCAWSGRRHEQYFGPGTRLTVT.

This chain links TRBV5-5 with TRBJ2-7; a possible D gene is TRBD1 (6 bases). This CDR3 is 17 amino acids long. Looked up from germline, CDR1 is SGHKS and CDR2 is YYEKEE (reference sequence). Trimming removed 4 bases from V and 3 bases from J, with 23 bases in between. The CDR3: CASSIGTSQAPVYEQYF. DNA for the CDR3: TGTGCCAGCAGCATAGGGACAAGCCAAGCCCCCGTCTACGAGCAGTACTTC. The whole variable domain, remainder taken from reference TRBV5-5 and TRBJ2-7, is DAGVTQSPTHLIKTRGQQVTLRCSPISGHKSVSWYQQVLGQGPQFIFQYYEKEERGRGNFPDRFSARQFPNYSSELNVNALLLGDSALYLCASSIGTSQAPVYEQYFGPGTRLTVT.